This TCR beta chain was captured by sequencing in a study of blood T cell repertoires in COVID-19. TCRdb's table, derived via immunoSEQ multiplex PCR, lists solely in-frame clones and lacks some. The sample carries about 170,000 clones, roughly 88% recorded once. Looked up from germline, CDR1 is SEHNR and CDR2 is FQNEAQ (reference sequence). The ends were cut back, 1 base at V and 6 bases at J, with 18 bases in the middle. This CDR3 comprises 17 residues. The chain recombines TRBV7-9 with TRBJ2-2, with a weak D call TRBD2 (6 bases). The sequencing input was peripheral blood. The clonotype originates from a man younger than 35 with COVID-19, enrolled during active disease. The chain's CDR3 is CASSLGLSGSGPGELFF. CDR3 coding DNA: TGTGCCAGCAGCTTAGGTTTATCCGGGAGCGGCCCCGGGGAGCTGTTTTTT.